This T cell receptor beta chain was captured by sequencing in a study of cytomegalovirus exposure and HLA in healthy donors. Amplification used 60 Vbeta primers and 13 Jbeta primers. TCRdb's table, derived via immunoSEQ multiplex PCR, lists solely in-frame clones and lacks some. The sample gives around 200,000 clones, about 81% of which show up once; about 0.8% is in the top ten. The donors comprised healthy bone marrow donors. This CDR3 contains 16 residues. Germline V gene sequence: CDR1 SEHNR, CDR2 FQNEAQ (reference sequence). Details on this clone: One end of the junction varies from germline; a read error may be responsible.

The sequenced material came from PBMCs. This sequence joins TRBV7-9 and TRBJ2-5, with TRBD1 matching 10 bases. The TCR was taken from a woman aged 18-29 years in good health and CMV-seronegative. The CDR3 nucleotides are TGTTCCAGCAGCATTCCCGGGACAGGGGACCAAGAGACCCAGTACTTC. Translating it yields CSSSIPGTGDQETQYF.